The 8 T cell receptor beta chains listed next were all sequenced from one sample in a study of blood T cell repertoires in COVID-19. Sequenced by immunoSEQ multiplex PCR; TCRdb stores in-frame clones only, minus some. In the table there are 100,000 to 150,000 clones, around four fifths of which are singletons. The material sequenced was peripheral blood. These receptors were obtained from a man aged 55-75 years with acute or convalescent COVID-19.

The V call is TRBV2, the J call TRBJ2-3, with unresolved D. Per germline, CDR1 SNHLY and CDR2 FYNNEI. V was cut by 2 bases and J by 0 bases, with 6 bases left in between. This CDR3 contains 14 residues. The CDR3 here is CASSELASTDTQYF. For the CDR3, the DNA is TGTGCCAGCAGTGAACTGGCTAGCACAGATACGCAGTATTTT.

CDR3 sequence: CASKLAGVETQYF. Written as DNA, the CDR3 is TGTGCCAGTAAATTGGCGGGAGTGGAGACCCAGTACTTC. The chain recombines TRBV19 with TRBJ2-5, with TRBD2 identical over 7 bases. CDR3 length equals 13 residues. From germline, CDR1 is LNHDA and CDR2 SQIVND (reference sequence). Losses at the gene ends were 7 bases for V and 5 bases for J; bases not matched to a gene: 7.

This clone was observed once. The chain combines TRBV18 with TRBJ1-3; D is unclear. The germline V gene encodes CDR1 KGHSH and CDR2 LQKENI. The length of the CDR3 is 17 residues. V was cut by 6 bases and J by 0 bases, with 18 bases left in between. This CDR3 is CASSRLLAPSSGNTIYF. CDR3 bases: TGTGCCAGCTCGCGCCTGCTCGCGCCGAGCTCTGGAAACACCATATATTTT. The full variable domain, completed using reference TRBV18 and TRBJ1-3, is NAGVMQNPRHLVRRRGQEARLRCSPMKGHSHVYWYRQLPEEGLKFMVYLQKENIIDESGMPKERFSAEFPKEGPSILRIQQVVRGDSAAYFCASSRLLAPSSGNTIYFGEGSWLTVV.

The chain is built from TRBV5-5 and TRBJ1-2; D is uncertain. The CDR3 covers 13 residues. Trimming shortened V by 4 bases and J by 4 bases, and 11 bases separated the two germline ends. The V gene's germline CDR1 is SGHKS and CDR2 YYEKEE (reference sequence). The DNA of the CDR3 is TGTGCCAGCAGCCCTGACACGACCTATGGCTACACCTTC. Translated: CASSPDTTYGYTF.

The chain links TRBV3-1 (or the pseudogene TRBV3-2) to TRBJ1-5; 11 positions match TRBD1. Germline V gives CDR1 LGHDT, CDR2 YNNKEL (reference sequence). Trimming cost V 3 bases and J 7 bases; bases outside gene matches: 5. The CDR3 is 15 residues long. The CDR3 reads CASSHARDRGQPQHF. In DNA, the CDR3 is TGTGCCAGCAGCCATGCCCGGGACAGGGGGCAGCCCCAGCATTTT.

CDR3 residues: CASSHRGLGVNTEAFF. The DNA for the CDR3 is TGCGCCAGCAGCCACAGGGGGCTAGGGGTGAACACTGAAGCTTTCTTT. The chain couples TRBV10-2 to TRBJ1-1, with 9 positions matching TRBD1. CDR1 and CDR2 from the germline V gene are WSHSY and SAAADI. After removal of 6 bases from V and 0 bases from J, the junction contained 8 bases not matched to a gene. The CDR3 is 16 residues long.

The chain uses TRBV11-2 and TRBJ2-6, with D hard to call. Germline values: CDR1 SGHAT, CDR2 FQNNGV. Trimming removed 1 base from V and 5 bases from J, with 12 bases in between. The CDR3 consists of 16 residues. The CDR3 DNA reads TGTGCCAGCAGCTTAGGTCCCTCTCCCTGGGCCAACGTCCTGACTTTC. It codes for CASSLGPSPWANVLTF.

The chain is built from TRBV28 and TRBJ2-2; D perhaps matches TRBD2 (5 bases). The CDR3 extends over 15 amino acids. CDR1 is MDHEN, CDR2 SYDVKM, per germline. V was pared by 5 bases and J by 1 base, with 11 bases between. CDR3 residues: CASSPPAGNTGELFF. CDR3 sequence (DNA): TGTGCCAGCAGTCCCCCCGCGGGGAACACCGGGGAGCTGTTTTTT. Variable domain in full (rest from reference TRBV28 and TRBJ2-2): DVKVTQSSRYLVKRTGEKVFLECVQDMDHENMFWYRQDPGLGLRLIYFSYDVKMKEKGDIPEGYSVSREKKERFSLILESASTNQTSMYLCASSPPAGNTGELFFGEGSRLTVL.